The entry below gives a single T cell receptor beta chain sequence along with its context. Its antigen is not identified. Noted time point: week 11, during vaccination. The study gave 300 ug of mutant IDH1 20-mer peptide per vaccine dose, with topical imiquimod. Using immunoSEQ multiplex PCR, the repertoire was profiled, and TCRdb retains in-frame clones only, with some absent. The data show 60,000 to 75,000 clones, with approximately 80% seen just once and around 3.3% held by the top ten. This sample was included in a study of a mutant IDH1 vaccine in newly diagnosed glioma. Study information: Patients underwent eight vaccinations, which took place in weeks 1, 3, 5, 7, 11, 15, 19 and 23. Former treatment meant radiotherapy, temozolomide, or both; the majority had gotten both.

The CDR3 has 15 residues. In germline, CDR1 is SNHLY, CDR2 FYNNEI. Trimming took off 6 bases at V and 9 bases at J, with 18 bases between the two ends. Sequencing was performed on PBMCs, taken from a glioma patient whose treatment included an IDH1 peptide vaccine. The receptor was isolated from a man aged 25-45 years with glioma. The chain recombines TRBV2 with TRBJ1-6; D uncertain. The CDR3 spells CASRPGPRRASPLHF. CDR3 DNA sequence: TGTGCCAGCAGACCGGGTCCTAGGAGGGCTTCACCCCTCCACTTT.